These T cell receptor beta chains were read from a single sample in a study of OX40 agonist ivuxolimab in advanced cancers. Sequencing used immunoSEQ multiplex PCR; TCRdb keeps in-frame clones, though not all of them. The table shows 50,000 or so clones, with roughly 91% occurring only once. Sequences were derived from CD4+ or CD8+ T cells sorted from blood, sampled in a trial of the OX40 agonist ivuxolimab. Receptors originate from an adult with an advanced solid tumor such as melanoma, head and neck, liver or kidney cancer. The CDR3 runs from the conserved cysteine through the conserved F or W. D genes are given only for firm matches. Only some rows state a clone size, as once, few, many or a class for expanded clones.

d_gene	v_gene	abundance	j_gene	CDR3aa	CDR3nt
NA	TRBV4-1	NA	TRBJ2-7	CASSQPEGSYEQYF	TGCGCCAGCAGCCAACCCGAGGGCTCCTACGAGCAGTACTTC
NA	TRBV5-6	NA	TRBJ2-3	CASSRQASSTDTQYF	TGTGCCAGCAGCCGACAGGCCTCAAGCACAGATACGCAGTATTTT
TRBD1	TRBV5-6	NA	TRBJ2-7	CASSSPGTGAEQYF	TGTGCCAGCAGCTCGCCTGGGACAGGGGCCGAGCAGTACTTC
TRBD2	TRBV9	NA	TRBJ2-2	CASSVQTLASGGNTGELFF	TGTGCCAGCAGCGTACAAACCTTGGCTAGCGGGGGGAACACCGGGGAGCTGTTTTTT
TRBD1	TRBV29-1	NA	TRBJ2-7	CSVGQGSYEQYF	TGCAGCGTCGGACAGGGTTCCTACGAGCAGTACTTC
TRBD1	TRBV19	NA	TRBJ1-5	CASSLTGRGNQPQHF	TGTGCCAGTAGTTTGACAGGGCGAGGCAATCAGCCCCAGCATTTT
TRBD1	TRBV16	NA	TRBJ1-2	CASSPHYQGGQGYGYTF	TGTGCCAGCAGCCCTCACTACCAGGGGGGACAGGGCTATGGCTACACCTTC
NA	TRBV27	NA	TRBJ2-7	CASSHGISYEQYF	TGTGCCAGCAGCCACGGGATATCCTACGAGCAGTACTTC
TRBD1	TRBV6-1	once	TRBJ1-5	CASSTWTGDNQPQHF	TGTGCCAGCAGTACTTGGACAGGGGACAATCAGCCCCAGCATTTT
NA	TRBV7-9	few	TRBJ1-1	CASSPGGTEAFF	TGTGCCAGCAGCCCGGGGGGCACTGAAGCTTTCTTT
NA	TRBV4-1	once	TRBJ1-1	CASSQAPGNTEAFF	TGCGCCAGCAGCCAAGCTCCCGGGAACACTGAAGCTTTCTTT
TRBD2	TRBV28	once	TRBJ2-7	CASIPVRTSGLSYEQYF	TGTGCCAGCATCCCCGTCCGGACTAGCGGGCTCTCCTACGAGCAGTACTTC
NA	TRBV7-3	NA	TRBJ2-2	CASSLSGVLGTGELFF	TGTGCCAGCAGCTTAAGCGGGGTCTTGGGGACCGGGGAGCTGTTTTTT
NA	TRBV27	once	TRBJ1-1	CASSPGVNTEAFF	TGTGCCAGCAGCCCGGGGGTCAACACTGAAGCTTTCTTT
NA	TRBV14	once	TRBJ2-2	CASSHFKTGELFF	TGTGCCAGCAGCCACTTCAAGACCGGGGAGCTGTTTTTT
NA	TRBV25-1	once	TRBJ2-7	CASSDPGRAPHEQYF	TGTGCCAGCAGTGACCCCGGACGGGCCCCCCACGAGCAGTACTTC
NA	TRBV2	NA	TRBJ1-1	CASSESEGKNTEAFF	TGTGCCAGCAGTGAATCTGAGGGGAAGAACACTGAAGCTTTCTTT
TRBD1	TRBV2	NA	TRBJ2-6	CASSENVEGFRTGGSGANVLTF	TGTGCCAGCAGTGAAAATGTCGAGGGATTCAGGACAGGGGGTTCTGGGGCCAACGTCCTGACTTTC
NA	TRBV27	NA	TRBJ1-5	CASSRYSNQPQHF	TGTGCCAGCAGCCGCTATAGCAATCAGCCCCAGCATTTT
TRBD2	TRBV19	NA	TRBJ2-1	CASRGAGRVDEQFF	TGTGCCAGTAGAGGGGCAGGGAGGGTAGATGAGCAGTTCTTC
NA	TRBV15	NA	TRBJ2-7	CATSNGIYEQYF	TGTGCCACCAGCAACGGAATCTACGAGCAGTACTTC
NA	TRBV12-5	once	TRBJ2-3	CASGLLIRRNTDTQYF	TGTGCTAGTGGTTTGCTAATCCGGCGTAATACAGATACGCAGTATTTT
NA	TRBV6-5	NA	TRBJ1-5	CASRIGRVQPQHF	TGTGCCAGCAGGATAGGCAGGGTTCAGCCCCAGCATTTT
NA	TRBV4-2	NA	TRBJ2-7	CASSQERTWDEQYF	TGTGCCAGCAGCCAAGAACGGACTTGGGACGAGCAGTACTTC
TRBD1	TRBV19	NA	TRBJ2-7	CASSMGTGRSNEQYF	TGTGCCAGTAGTATGGGGACAGGTAGGTCCAACGAGCAGTACTTC
NA	TRBV10-3	NA	TRBJ1-1	CAISEREGTEAFF	TGTGCCATCAGTGAACGGGAGGGCACTGAAGCTTTCTTT
NA	TRBV4-1	NA	TRBJ1-1	CASSQGPGQLTEAFF	TGCGCCAGCAGCCAAGGTCCGGGGCAACTTACTGAAGCTTTCTTT
NA	TRBV19	NA	TRBJ2-1	CASSAQTRGLMDEQFF	TGTGCCAGTAGTGCCCAGACTAGGGGCCTTATGGATGAGCAGTTCTTC
NA	TRBV20-1	NA	TRBJ1-2	CSAPLGGGYTF	TGCAGTGCGCCGCTCGGGGGGGGCTACACCTTC
NA	TRBV6-1	NA	TRBJ1-3	CASKDIGNTIYF	TGTGCCAGCAAGGACATCGGAAACACCATATATTTT
TRBD1	TRBV5-4	NA	TRBJ2-2	CASSFGTGYTGELFF	TGTGCCAGCAGCTTCGGGACAGGTTACACCGGGGAGCTGTTTTTT
NA	TRBV29-1	NA	TRBJ2-3	CSVLGTDTQYF	TGCAGCGTTTTGGGAACAGATACGCAGTATTTT
NA	TRBV19	once	TRBJ1-6	CASSYGQNNSPLHF	TGTGCCAGTAGTTATGGACAGAATAATTCACCCCTCCACTTT
TRBD2	TRBV6-4	NA	TRBJ2-3	CASRRKTSGGYTDTQYF	TGTGCCAGCAGGAGAAAGACTAGCGGGGGATACACAGATACGCAGTATTTT
NA	TRBV29-1	NA	TRBJ2-7	CSVGRIRGAAYEQYF	TGCAGCGTTGGGAGGATTAGGGGGGCGGCCTACGAGCAGTACTTC
NA	TRBV21-1	once	TRBJ1-1	CASSKAIRRKKRGTEAFF	TGTGCCAGCAGCAAAGCAATCCGGCGAAAAAAGCGGGGAACTGAAGCTTTCTTT
TRBD1	TRBV6-1	NA	TRBJ2-7	CASSEGQGFYEQYF	TGTGCCAGCAGTGAGGGACAGGGCTTTTACGAGCAGTACTTC
NA	TRBV5-8	NA	TRBJ2-7	CATRWIDEQYF	TGTGCCACTCGGTGGATCGACGAGCAGTACTTC
NA	TRBV2	NA	TRBJ2-2	CASSEGSYTGELFF	TGTGCCAGCAGTGAGGGCAGCTACACCGGGGAGCTGTTTTTT
NA	TRBV7-9	NA	TRBJ1-5	CASSSSAQPQHF	TGTGCCAGCAGCTCGTCGGCTCAGCCCCAGCATTTT
NA	TRBV6-4	NA	TRBJ1-3	CASSDSSGTIGNTIYF	TGTGCCAGCAGTGACTCCAGCGGGACTATAGGAAACACCATATATTTT
NA	TRBV11-2	NA	TRBJ2-5	CASSIPGTRETQYF	TGTGCCAGCAGCATCCCGGGGACTCGGGAGACCCAGTACTTC
NA	TRBV11-2	NA	TRBJ2-4	CASSSRKTEAKNIQYF	TGTGCCAGCAGCTCCCGAAAGACTGAAGCCAAAAACATTCAGTACTTC
TRBD1	TRBV29-1	NA	TRBJ2-2	CSVEGQAVTGELFF	TGCAGCGTTGAGGGACAGGCAGTCACCGGGGAGCTGTTTTTT
TRBD1	TRBV5-4	NA	TRBJ2-7	CASSSGQGSGEQYF	TGTGCCAGCAGCTCAGGACAGGGGAGTGGCGAGCAGTACTTC
NA	TRBV27	NA	TRBJ1-5	CASTTGGQPQHF	TGTGCCAGCACTACTGGGGGTCAGCCCCAGCATTTT
TRBD2	TRBV19	NA	TRBJ2-1	CASSTTLVTSGRYNEQFF	TGTGCCAGTAGTACCACCCTTGTGACTAGCGGGAGGTACAATGAGCAGTTCTTC
TRBD2	TRBV28	NA	TRBJ2-3	CASSSLLAGASGFSTDTQYF	TGTGCCAGCAGTTCCCTTTTAGCGGGAGCCTCCGGATTTAGCACAGATACGCAGTATTTT
NA	TRBV5-1	NA	TRBJ2-3	CASSLSSVTDTQYF	TGCGCCAGCAGCTTGTCGTCAGTCACAGATACGCAGTATTTT
NA	TRBV10-1	once	TRBJ2-1	CASSESKLYNEQFF	TGCGCCAGCAGTGAGTCGAAGTTGTACAATGAGCAGTTCTTC